The 12 T cell receptor beta chains presented below share a single source sample, sequenced in a study of T cell responses to AZD1222 COVID-19 vaccine. Using immunoSEQ multiplex PCR, the repertoire was profiled, and TCRdb retains in-frame clones only, with some absent. The sample contains 160,000 or so clones, just over 90% of which appear only once. The sequences come from peripheral blood, collected on day 0 of AZD1222 vaccination. Receptors originate from an adult in good health.

The V gene is TRBV28, the J gene TRBJ1-2; D call uncertain. In germline, CDR1 is MDHEN, CDR2 SYDVKM. The V end was cut by 5 bases, the J end by 2 bases, with 18 bases between. There are 16 residues in the CDR3. The CDR3 loop is CASSLPLIAGNYGYTF. The DNA of the CDR3 is TGTGCCAGCAGTCTACCTCTTATCGCAGGAAACTATGGCTACACCTTC.

This clone was observed a few times. The genes are TRBV15 and TRBJ2-2, with D hard to call. V was clipped by 3 bases and J by 5 bases, with 10 bases between them. Per germline, CDR1 LNHNV and CDR2 YYDKDF (reference sequence). This CDR3 region has 14 residues. The CDR3 sequence is CATSRATETGELFF. For the CDR3, the DNA is TGTGCCACCAGCAGGGCCACTGAGACCGGGGAGCTGTTTTTT.

J is TRBJ2-5 and V is TRBV28; TRBD2 matches at 7 bases. J lost 1 base, V lost 5 bases, and 7 bases had no gene match. Germline V gene data show CDR1 as MDHEN and CDR2 as SYDVKM. This CDR3 has 15 residues. This CDR3 reads CASSRAGEGQETQYF. CDR3 nucleotide sequence: TGTGCCAGCAGTCGGGCGGGAGAGGGCCAAGAGACCCAGTACTTC.

This sequence joins TRBV5-1 and TRBJ2-2, with 7 positions matching TRBD1. The CDR3 totals 15 residues. Germline trimming cut 4 bases from V and 1 base from J; bases unmatched to any gene: 4. From germline, CDR1 is SGHRS and CDR2 YFSETQ. The CDR3, as DNA: TGCGCCAGCAGCAAATGGACAGGGAACACCGGGGAGCTGTTTTTT. It yields the protein CASSKWTGNTGELFF.

J is TRBJ1-3 and V is TRBV6-5; 8 nucleotides align to TRBD1. CDR3 length: 13 residues. Germline CDR1 MNHEY, CDR2 SVGAGI. Trimming removed 6 bases from V and 2 bases from J; junction bases left unmatched: 0. The CDR3 nucleotides are TGTGCCAGCAGACAGGGGGCTGGAAACACCATATATTTT. Protein: CASRQGAGNTIYF.

CDR3: CASSQDWGQRAYEQYF. DNA of the CDR3: TGCGCCAGCAGCCAAGATTGGGGACAGCGTGCCTACGAGCAGTACTTC. The rearrangement uses TRBV4-1 and TRBJ2-7, with 7 bases lining up with TRBD1. There are 16 residues in the CDR3. Germline loops: CDR1 MGHRA, CDR2 YSYEKL. Unmatched junction bases numbered 7, after V lost 0 bases and J lost 2 bases.

This clone was found once. This chain connects TRBV11-2 to TRBJ1-1, with 7 bases lining up with TRBD1. The germline V gene has CDR1 SGHAT and CDR2 FQNNGV. There are 14 residues in the CDR3. After removal of 5 bases from V and 0 bases from J, the junction contained 3 bases not matched to a gene. CDR3 bases: TGTGCCAGCAGCCTGGGGACAGTGAACACTGAAGCTTTCTTT. Translated, it gives CASSLGTVNTEAFF.

The chain carries TRBV5-1 and TRBJ2-1, with D unresolved. Germline CDR1 SGHRS, CDR2 YFSETQ. V was cut by 4 bases and J by 5 bases, with 16 bases left in between. This CDR3 has 15 amino acids. DNA of the CDR3: TGCGCCAGCAGCAGGTGGGCGGCTGAAGACAATGAGCAGTTCTTC. Protein product: CASSRWAAEDNEQFF.

The genes are TRBV7-9 and TRBJ1-2, with 7 bases fitting TRBD1. CDR1 is SEHNR and CDR2 is FQNEAQ in the germline V gene (reference sequence). CDR3 length: 14 amino acids. The trim removed 5 bases at V and 2 bases at J, leaving 5 bases unmatched. CDR3 amino acids: CASSETQGNYGYTF. DNA for the CDR3: TGTGCCAGCAGCGAAACACAGGGGAACTATGGCTACACCTTC.

The CDR3 region has the DNA TGTGCCAGCAGCCAAGACTGGCGGGGTGGCTACACCTTC. Translated: CASSQDWRGGYTF. The chain recombines TRBV14 with TRBJ1-2; D gene ambiguous. CDR1 and CDR2 (germline): SGHDN, FVKESK. V lost 0 bases to trimming and J lost 7 bases, with 9 bases between them. The CDR3 is made up of 13 amino acids.

V is TRBV27 and J is TRBJ2-7, with 7 bases lining up with TRBD1. The CDR3 runs 14 residues. In germline, CDR1 is MNHEY, CDR2 SMNVEV (reference sequence). V was pared by 4 bases and J by 3 bases, with 6 bases of the junction left unmatched. The CDR3 loop reads CASSWDRFDYEQYF. For the CDR3, the DNA is TGTGCCAGCAGTTGGGACAGATTTGACTACGAGCAGTACTTC.

The chain combines TRBV14 with TRBJ1-4; possibly TRBD1 for D (6 bases). This CDR3 has 12 amino acids. Deletions cut 2 bases from V and 11 bases from J, with 9 bases between. The germline gives CDR1 SGHDN, CDR2 FVKESK. The CDR3 loop reads CASSQTRGKLFF. Here the CDR3 DNA reads TGTGCCAGCAGCCAAACCAGGGGTAAACTGTTTTTT.